The 6 T cell receptor beta chains listed next were all sequenced from one sample in a study of cytomegalovirus exposure and HLA in healthy donors. The PCR ran on 60 Vbeta and 13 Jbeta primers. The data were produced by immunoSEQ multiplex PCR, yet TCRdb's version contains in-frame clones alone and is incomplete. The sample records 150,000 to 200,000 clones, roughly 85% being singletons. Material: PBMCs. The source is a man over 45 in good health and CMV-seropositive.

The CDR3 region is CASSSRLEGYGYTF. The CDR3 nucleotides are TGTGCCAGCAGTTCCCGACTGGAGGGCTATGGCTACACCTTC. V and J are TRBV27 and TRBJ1-2; D is unresolved. Germline-derived CDR1 and CDR2 are MNHEY and SMNVEV (reference sequence). The CDR3 is 14 residues long. Trimming stripped 4 bases from V and 4 bases from J, with 13 bases between.

This rearrangement joins TRBV2 to TRBJ1-2, with D perhaps matching TRBD1 (6 bases). This CDR3 is built from 14 residues. Trimming left V 0 bases short and J 7 bases short, with 12 bases between. CDR1 is SNHLY, CDR2 FYNNEI, per germline. The CDR3: CASSEARGGAGYTF. In DNA, the CDR3 is TGTGCCAGCAGTGAAGCTAGAGGGGGAGCTGGCTACACCTTC.

V usage is TRBV9 and J usage is TRBJ2-1; D is possibly TRBD2 (6 bases). Trimming took 4 bases from V and 3 from J, leaving 14 bases between them. CDR3 length: 15 amino acids. Germline V gene lookup returns CDR1 SGDLS and CDR2 YYNGEE. The CDR3 sequence is CASSLLGGNYNEQFF. CDR3 sequence (DNA): TGTGCCAGCAGCCTCCTTGGGGGGAACTACAATGAGCAGTTCTTC.

This clone was seen just once. CDR3 DNA: TGTGCCAGCAACCTAGGAGCAGGGGTGGATACGCAGTATTTT. Translating gives CASNLGAGVDTQYF. V and J are TRBV14 and TRBJ2-3, with D perhaps TRBD1 (6 bases). Germline CDR1 reads SGHDN; CDR2 reads FVKESK. Between the trimmed V and J ends, which lost 7 bases and 6 bases, there was a span of 17 bases. CDR3 length equals 14 residues.

The chain combines TRBV5-1 with TRBJ1-2, with TRBD1 as a possible D gene (5 bases). In germline, CDR1 is SGHRS, CDR2 YFSETQ. Trimming removed 0 bases at V and 7 bases at J, with 10 bases between. The CDR3 extends over 13 amino acids. Here the CDR3 DNA reads TGCGCCAGCAGCTTGGGACAGATGGGTGGCTACACCTTC. This codes for CASSLGQMGGYTF.

This rearrangement joins TRBV4-2 to TRBJ1-2, with TRBD1 identical over 8 bases. This CDR3 spans 13 amino acids. Per germline, CDR1 LGHNA and CDR2 YNFKEQ. V trimming: 7 bases; J trimming: 4 bases; junction bases outside the gene matches: 5. CDR3 amino acids: CASTGQGLYGYTF. CDR3 coding DNA: TGTGCCAGCACAGGACAGGGTCTCTATGGCTACACCTTC.